These T cell receptor beta chains were read from a single sample in a study of T cells in localized non-small cell lung cancer. Data came from immunoSEQ multiplex PCR; TCRdb stores just in-frame clones and leaves some out. The data show thousands of clones, with approximately 16% seen just once and 4% to 6% held by the top ten. Sequencing used normal lung tissue next to the tumor, obtained before any cancer treatment. The receptors here all came from a male donor at least 60 years old with stage II squamous cell lung carcinoma. Both conserved end residues are part of each CDR3. Each record gives: V gene, clone size, J gene, D gene, CDR3 DNA, CDR3 protein. D genes are given only for firm matches. Part of the rows lack a size; the others show once, few, many or a class for expanded clones.

TRBV12-5	.	TRBJ1-1	.	TGTGCCAGCACATCGGTTGTAAACACTGAAGCTTTCTTT	CASTSVVNTEAFF
TRBV11-3	.	TRBJ2-3	TRBD2	TGTGCCAGCAGCTCCTCCTCACTAGCGGGGGGGCTAGATACGCAGTATTTT	CASSSSSLAGGLDTQYF
TRBV30	few	TRBJ2-5	.	TGTGCCTGGAGTCCAGCCGGGGAAGAGACCCAGTACTTC	CAWSPAGEETQYF
TRBV11-3	few	TRBJ2-4	TRBD2	TGTGCCAGCAGCCCCCATTTGAGCGGGAGGTATCAAAACATTCAGTACTTC	CASSPHLSGRYQNIQYF
TRBV6-7	few	TRBJ1-5	.	TGTGCCAGCAGTCCGCTCGGAGGGGGTCAGCCCCAGCATTTT	CASSPLGGGQPQHF
TRBV15	.	TRBJ2-1	TRBD1	TGTGCCACCAGCATCCGTGACAGGGATTTCGGCAATGAGCAGTTCTTC	CATSIRDRDFGNEQFF
TRBV11-3	many	TRBJ1-2	.	TGTGCCAGCAGCTTAGAGGGCAGGGCATCTAACTATGGCTACACCTTC	CASSLEGRASNYGYTF
TRBV10-2	.	TRBJ1-6	.	TGCGCCAGCAGTTCCGAGGGGGGTAATTCACCCCTCCACTTT	CASSSEGGNSPLHF
TRBV18	.	TRBJ2-1	.	TGTGCCAGCTCAGTCCGGACCGACAGGAATGAGCAGTTCTTC	CASSVRTDRNEQFF
TRBV6-4	few	TRBJ2-1	TRBD2	TGTGCCAGCAGTGACTCGACTAGCGGGAGTAATGAGCAGTTCTTC	CASSDSTSGSNEQFF
TRBV11-3	few	TRBJ2-3	TRBD1	TGTGCCAGCAGCCTTGACAGGGGAAAAGATACGCAGTATTTT	CASSLDRGKDTQYF
TRBV23-1	medium-sized	TRBJ1-4	TRBD1	TGCGCCAGCAGCGGACGACAGGGCCTTAATGAAAAACTGTTTTTT	CASSGRQGLNEKLFF
TRBV28	.	TRBJ1-2	TRBD1	TGTGCCAGCAGATCCGGGACAGGTATTCTATATGGCTACACCTTC	CASRSGTGILYGYTF
TRBV11-3	.	TRBJ2-2	TRBD2	TGTGCCAGCAGCTCCCAAGGGGCTAGCGGGACCGCGAACACCGGGGAGCTGTTTTTT	CASSSQGASGTANTGELFF
TRBV5-1	.	TRBJ1-6	.	TGCGCCAGCAGCTTGGGGCAGGGGATCCTTAATTCACCCCTCCACTTT	CASSLGQGILNSPLHF
TRBV11-3	few	TRBJ2-2	.	TGTGCCAGCAGCTTAGATACCGCGAACACCGGGGAGCTGTTTTTT	CASSLDTANTGELFF
TRBV2	few	TRBJ2-2	.	TGTGCCAGCAGTGGCTTTCCCACCGGGGAGCTGTTTTTT	CASSGFPTGELFF
TRBV4-1	many	TRBJ1-1	.	TGCGCCAGCAGCCAAGATCCGGCAGGCGGGAACACTGAAGCTTTCTTT	CASSQDPAGGNTEAFF
TRBV11-3	few	TRBJ1-3	.	TGTGCCAGCAGCTTAGGGTTATTGGGCTCTGGAAACACCATATATTTT	CASSLGLLGSGNTIYF
TRBV11-3	.	TRBJ2-3	.	TGTGCCAGCAGACCCACCCGGAGCCGAGGGGCCACAGATACGCAGTATTTT	CASRPTRSRGATDTQYF
TRBV25-1	.	TRBJ2-1	TRBD2	TGTGCCAGCAGTGAATCGGGGACTAGCGGGGGCCTCGAGCAGTTCTTC	CASSESGTSGGLEQFF
TRBV23-1	few	TRBJ2-1	TRBD2	TGCGCCAGCAGCCTGGAGGGGACTAGGCACAATGAGCAGTTCTTC	CASSLEGTRHNEQFF
TRBV11-3	few	TRBJ2-3	.	TGTGCCAGCAGCGCCCCCCCAGGGGTAGATACGCAGTATTTT	CASSAPPGVDTQYF
TRBV9	few	TRBJ1-2	.	TGTGCCAGCGGAGGCAAAATAGGATATGGCTACACCTTC	CASGGKIGYGYTF
TRBV9	few	TRBJ1-5	.	TGTGCCAGCAGCGACAGTCCCTCGCCTCAGCCCCAGCATTTT	CASSDSPSPQPQHF
TRBV19	few	TRBJ1-1	.	TGTGCCAGTACCAATGAACAGCTCACTGAAGCTTTCTTT	CASTNEQLTEAFF
TRBV18	.	TRBJ2-1	TRBD1	TGTGCCAGCTCAGAAACACAGGGGGCGAATCCTTACAATGAGCAGTTCTTC	CASSETQGANPYNEQFF
TRBV11-3	many	TRBJ2-7	.	TGTGCCAGCAGCTACGCACAGGGTGGATACCACGAGCAGTACTTC	CASSYAQGGYHEQYF
TRBV11-3	medium-sized	TRBJ1-1	.	TGTGCCAGCAGCATTTATGGTCAGATGAACACTGAAGCTTTCTTT	CASSIYGQMNTEAFF
TRBV2	few	TRBJ1-1	.	TGTGCCAGCACGGGGGGGGACACTGAAGCTTTCTTT	CASTGGDTEAFF
TRBV15	.	TRBJ1-6	TRBD1	TGTGCCACCAGCAGACCTGACAGGGGATCACCCCTCCACTTT	CATSRPDRGSPLHF
TRBV9	few	TRBJ2-1	.	TGTGCCAGCAGTGCGGCTTACAATGAGCAGTTCTTC	CASSAAYNEQFF
TRBV15	few	TRBJ2-5	TRBD2	TGTGCCACCAGCAGGCCGACTAGCGGGAGGTGGATTGAGACCCAGTACTTC	CATSRPTSGRWIETQYF